Sequencing of this T cell receptor beta chain was carried out in a study of T cells in Graves' hyperthyroidism and ophthalmopathy. Across the study: Sampling of peripheral blood happened at initial diagnosis, prior to any treatment.

RNA transcripts provided the source from which TCR beta CDR3 regions were amplified. The HTBI primer set was used in a first-round RT-PCR of the TCR CDR3. MiXCR was run by TCRdb on the multiplex PCR reads, yielding one entry per CDR3 protein. The data contain around 340,000 distinct CDR3 sequences, around 16% of them singletons. Findings and limits, study-wide: Most thyroid clonotypes with frequency above 0.001 were detected in blood.

Aged 18 to 65, the patients had hyperthyroidism that was newly diagnosed and had lasted under 2 months. The study left out patients who had uncontrolled infection, other autoimmune disease, pregnancy or lactation. The germline V gene has CDR1 DFQATT and CDR2 SNEGSKA (reference sequence). The CDR3 runs to 14 residues. The ends lost 6 bases at V and 9 bases at J; junction bases unmatched: 12. About this clonotype: Its matching antigen is unknown.

The clonotype originates from a man under 40 with Graves' hyperthyroidism. The chain couples TRBV20-1 to TRBJ2-1; TRBD2 agrees at 9 bases. The material sequenced was blood. CDR3 residues: CSAGKASGMGEQFF. The CDR3, as DNA: TGCAGTGCGGGAAAGGCTAGCGGGATGGGTGAGCAGTTCTTC.